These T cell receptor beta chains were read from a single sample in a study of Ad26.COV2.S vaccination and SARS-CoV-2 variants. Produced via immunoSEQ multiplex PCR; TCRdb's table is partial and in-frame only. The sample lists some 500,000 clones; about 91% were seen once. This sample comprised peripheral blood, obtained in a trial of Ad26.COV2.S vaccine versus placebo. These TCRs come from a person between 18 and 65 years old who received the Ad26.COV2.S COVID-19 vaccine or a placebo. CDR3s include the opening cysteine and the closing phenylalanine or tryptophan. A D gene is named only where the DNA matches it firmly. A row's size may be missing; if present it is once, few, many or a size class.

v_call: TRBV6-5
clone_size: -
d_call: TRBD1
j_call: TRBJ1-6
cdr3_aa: CASSYSWTGGSSPLHF
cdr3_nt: TGTGCCAGCAGTTACTCTTGGACAGGGGGTAGTTCACCCCTCCACTTT

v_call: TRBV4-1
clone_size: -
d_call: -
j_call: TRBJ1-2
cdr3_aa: CASSHTPGGVYGYTF
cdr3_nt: TGCGCCAGCAGCCATACACCCGGGGGCGTTTATGGCTACACCTTC

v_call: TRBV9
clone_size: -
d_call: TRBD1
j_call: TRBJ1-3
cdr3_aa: CASSVQGATGNTIYF
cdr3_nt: TGTGCCAGCAGCGTGCAGGGGGCAACTGGAAACACCATATATTTT

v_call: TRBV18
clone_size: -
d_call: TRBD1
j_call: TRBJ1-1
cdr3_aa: CASSPIRGLTEAFF
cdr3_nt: TGTGCCAGCTCACCAATCAGGGGGCTTACTGAAGCTTTCTTT

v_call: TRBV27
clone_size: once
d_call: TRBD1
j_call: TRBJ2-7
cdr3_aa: CASSLTSGDRVYEQYF
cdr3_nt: TGTGCCAGCAGTTTAACGTCCGGTGACAGGGTGTACGAGCAGTACTTC

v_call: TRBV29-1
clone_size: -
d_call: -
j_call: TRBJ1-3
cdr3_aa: CSVGGMAGNTIYF
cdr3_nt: TGCAGCGTTGGGGGTATGGCTGGAAACACCATATATTTT

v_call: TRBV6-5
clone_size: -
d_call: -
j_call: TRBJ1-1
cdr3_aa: CASSYSGGNTEAFF
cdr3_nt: TGTGCCAGCAGTTACTCGGGAGGGAACACTGAAGCTTTCTTT

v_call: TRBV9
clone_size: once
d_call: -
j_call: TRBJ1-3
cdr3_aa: CASSPKTPTGSSGNTIYF
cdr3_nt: TGTGCCAGCAGCCCTAAGACGCCCACAGGGAGCTCTGGAAACACCATATATTTT

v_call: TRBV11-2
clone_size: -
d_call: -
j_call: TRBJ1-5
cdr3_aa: CASSLDLGYQPQHF
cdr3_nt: TGTGCCAGCAGCTTAGATCTGGGATATCAGCCCCAGCATTTT

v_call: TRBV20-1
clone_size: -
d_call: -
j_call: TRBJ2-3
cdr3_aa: CSARVGNTQYF
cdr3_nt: TGCAGTGCTAGAGTGGGCAATACGCAGTATTTT

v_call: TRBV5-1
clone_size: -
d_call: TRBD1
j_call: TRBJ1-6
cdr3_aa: CASSWISGGSYNSPLHF
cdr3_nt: TGCGCCAGCAGCTGGATCTCAGGGGGCTCCTATAATTCACCCCTCCACTTT

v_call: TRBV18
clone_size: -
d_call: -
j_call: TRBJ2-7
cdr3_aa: CASSPPGAIGYEQYF
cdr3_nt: TGTGCCAGCTCACCACCAGGGGCGATTGGGTACGAGCAGTACTTC

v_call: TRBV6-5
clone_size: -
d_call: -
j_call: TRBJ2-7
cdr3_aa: CASSYEAGRRQQYF
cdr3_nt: TGTGCCAGCAGTTACGAGGCGGGACGGCGGCAGCAGTACTTC

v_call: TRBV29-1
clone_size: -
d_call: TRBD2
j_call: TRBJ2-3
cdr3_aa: CSVVAGGVDTQYF
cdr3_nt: TGCAGCGTAGTAGCGGGAGGGGTGGATACGCAGTATTTT

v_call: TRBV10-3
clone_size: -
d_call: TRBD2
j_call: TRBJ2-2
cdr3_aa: CAISEPLAGGTGELFF
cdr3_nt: TGTGCCATCAGTGAGCCCCTTGCGGGAGGGACCGGGGAGCTGTTTTTT

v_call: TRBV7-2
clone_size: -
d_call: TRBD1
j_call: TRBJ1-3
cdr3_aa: CASSFQGTGGNTIYF
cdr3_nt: TGTGCCAGCAGCTTTCAGGGGACAGGGGGAAACACCATATATTTT

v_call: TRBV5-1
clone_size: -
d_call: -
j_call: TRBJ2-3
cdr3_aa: CASSGGTGTDTQYF
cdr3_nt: TGCGCCAGCAGCGGCGGGACAGGCACAGATACGCAGTATTTT

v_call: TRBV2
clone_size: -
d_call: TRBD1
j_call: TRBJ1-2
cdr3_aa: CASSPGTGPYGYTF
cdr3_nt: TGTGCCAGCAGTCCGGGGACAGGTCCTTATGGCTACACCTTC

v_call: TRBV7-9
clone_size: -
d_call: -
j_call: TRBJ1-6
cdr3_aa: CASSLGMGRVVSPLHF
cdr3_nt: TGTGCCAGCAGCTTAGGAATGGGCAGGGTAGTCTCACCCCTCCACTTT

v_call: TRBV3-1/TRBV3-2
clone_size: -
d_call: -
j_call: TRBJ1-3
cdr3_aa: CASSPDYGNTIYF
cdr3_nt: TGTGCCAGCAGCCCCGATTATGGAAACACCATATATTTT

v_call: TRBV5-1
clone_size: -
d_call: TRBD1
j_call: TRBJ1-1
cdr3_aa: CASSWDRGNTEAFF
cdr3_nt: TGCGCCAGCAGCTGGGACAGGGGGAACACTGAAGCTTTCTTT

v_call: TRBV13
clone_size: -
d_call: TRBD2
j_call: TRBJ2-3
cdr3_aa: CASSPTSGGADTQYF
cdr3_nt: TGTGCCAGCAGCCCTACTAGCGGGGGGGCAGATACGCAGTATTTT

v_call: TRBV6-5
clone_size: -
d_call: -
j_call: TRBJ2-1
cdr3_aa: CASNRRDPENNEQFF
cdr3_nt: TGTGCCAGCAACAGACGGGACCCGGAAAACAATGAGCAGTTCTTC

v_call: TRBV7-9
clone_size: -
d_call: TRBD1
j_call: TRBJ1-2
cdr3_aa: CASSLSLSMGTGGRGYTF
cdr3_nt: TGTGCCAGCAGCTTGAGCCTTTCTATGGGGACAGGGGGGAGAGGCTACACCTTC

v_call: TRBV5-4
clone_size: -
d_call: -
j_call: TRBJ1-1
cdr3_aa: CASSLEERGKVPEAFF
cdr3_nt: TGTGCCAGCAGCTTGGAGGAGAGGGGGAAGGTCCCTGAAGCTTTCTTT

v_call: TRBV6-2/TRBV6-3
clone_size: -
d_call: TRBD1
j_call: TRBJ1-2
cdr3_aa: CASSQDRKSRKTF
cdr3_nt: TGTGCCAGCAGCCAGGACAGGAAGTCGCGGAAAACCTTC

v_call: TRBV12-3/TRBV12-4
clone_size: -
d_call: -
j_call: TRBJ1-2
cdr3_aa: CASSLDSMDGYTF
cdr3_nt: TGTGCCAGCAGTTTAGACAGCATGGATGGCTACACCTTC

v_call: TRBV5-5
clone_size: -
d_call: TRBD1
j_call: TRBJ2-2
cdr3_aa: CASREPGTGTGELFF
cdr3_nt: TGTGCCAGCAGGGAACCTGGGACAGGGACCGGGGAGCTGTTTTTT

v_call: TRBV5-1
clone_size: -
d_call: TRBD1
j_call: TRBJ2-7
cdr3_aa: CASSYTGQGYEQYF
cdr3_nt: TGCGCCAGCAGCTATACCGGACAGGGCTACGAGCAGTACTTC

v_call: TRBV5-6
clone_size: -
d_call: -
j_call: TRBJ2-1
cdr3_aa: CASSLPIFGGSANEQFF
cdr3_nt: TGTGCCAGCAGCTTGCCCATTTTTGGGGGGAGCGCAAATGAGCAGTTCTTC

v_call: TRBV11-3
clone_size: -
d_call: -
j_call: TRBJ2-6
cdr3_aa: CASSFYGDSGANVLTF
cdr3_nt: TGTGCCAGCAGCTTTTATGGCGACTCTGGGGCCAACGTCCTGACTTTC

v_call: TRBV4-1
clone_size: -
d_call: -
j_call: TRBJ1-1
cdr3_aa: CASSQDTRPLWDEAFF
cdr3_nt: TGCGCCAGCAGCCAAGATACTAGGCCATTGTGGGATGAAGCTTTCTTT

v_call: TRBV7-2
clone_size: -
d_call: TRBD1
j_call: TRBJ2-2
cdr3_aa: CASSTRPGTGNTGELFF
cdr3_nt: TGTGCCAGCAGCACCCGTCCCGGGACAGGAAACACCGGGGAGCTGTTTTTT

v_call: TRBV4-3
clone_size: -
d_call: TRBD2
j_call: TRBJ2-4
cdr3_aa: CASSQGAVLAGGMVGIQYF
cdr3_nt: TGCGCCAGCAGCCAAGGGGCGGTGCTAGCGGGGGGGATGGTAGGCATTCAGTACTTC

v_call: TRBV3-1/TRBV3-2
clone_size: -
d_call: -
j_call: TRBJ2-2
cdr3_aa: CASSQDLVTGNTGELFF
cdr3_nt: TGTGCCAGCAGCCAAGATCTTGTGACTGGGAACACCGGGGAGCTGTTTTTT

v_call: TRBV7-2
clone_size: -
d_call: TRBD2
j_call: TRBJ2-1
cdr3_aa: CASSFGLAGNNEQFF
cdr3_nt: TGTGCCAGCAGCTTCGGGCTAGCGGGAAACAATGAGCAGTTCTTC

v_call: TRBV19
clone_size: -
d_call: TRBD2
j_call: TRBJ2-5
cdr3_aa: CASSTFSGTSGRETQYF
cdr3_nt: TGTGCCAGTAGCACCTTTTCCGGGACTAGCGGGAGAGAGACCCAGTACTTC

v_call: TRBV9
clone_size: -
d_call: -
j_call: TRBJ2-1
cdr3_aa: CASSARVSYNEQFF
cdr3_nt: TGTGCCAGCAGCGCCCGTGTCTCCTACAATGAGCAGTTCTTC

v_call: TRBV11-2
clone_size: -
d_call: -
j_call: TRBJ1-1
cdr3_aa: CASSPGGNTEAFF
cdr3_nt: TGTGCCAGCAGTCCGGGCGGGAACACTGAAGCTTTCTTT

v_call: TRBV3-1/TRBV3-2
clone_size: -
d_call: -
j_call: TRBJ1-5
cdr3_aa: CASSHQGGRNQPQHF
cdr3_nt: TGTGCCAGCAGCCATCAAGGGGGTCGCAATCAGCCCCAGCATTTT

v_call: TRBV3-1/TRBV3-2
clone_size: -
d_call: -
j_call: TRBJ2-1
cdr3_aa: CASLPRGVGTSYNEQFF
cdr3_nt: TGTGCCAGCCTCCCCCGGGGTGTTGGGACATCCTACAATGAGCAGTTCTTC

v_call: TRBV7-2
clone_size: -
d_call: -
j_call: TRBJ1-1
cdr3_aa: CASSIRVNTEAFF
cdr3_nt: TGTGCCAGCAGCATCAGGGTGAACACTGAAGCTTTCTTT

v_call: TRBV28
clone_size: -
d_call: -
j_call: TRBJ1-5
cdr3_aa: CASKVGNQPQHF
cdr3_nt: TGTGCCAGCAAGGTAGGCAATCAGCCCCAGCATTTT

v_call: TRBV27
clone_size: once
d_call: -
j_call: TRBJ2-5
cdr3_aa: CASGTGTPETQYF
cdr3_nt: TGTGCCAGCGGTACAGGGACCCCAGAGACCCAGTACTTC

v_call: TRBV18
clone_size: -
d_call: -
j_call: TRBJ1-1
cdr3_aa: CASSPWGDVGVSTEAFF
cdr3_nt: TGTGCCAGCTCACCCTGGGGGGACGTCGGGGTGAGCACTGAAGCTTTCTTT

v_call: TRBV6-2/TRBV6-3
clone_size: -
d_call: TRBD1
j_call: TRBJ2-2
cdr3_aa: CASSLQGARTGELFF
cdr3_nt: TGTGCCAGCAGTTTACAGGGGGCGCGCACCGGGGAGCTGTTTTTT

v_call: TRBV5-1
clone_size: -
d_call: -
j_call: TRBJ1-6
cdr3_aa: CASSLRADKENSPLHF
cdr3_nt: TGCGCCAGCAGCTTGCGGGCCGACAAGGAGAATTCACCCCTCCACTTT

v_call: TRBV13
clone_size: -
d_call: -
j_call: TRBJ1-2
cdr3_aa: CASSRPWDYGYTF
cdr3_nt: TGTGCCAGCAGCCGTCCTTGGGACTATGGCTACACCTTC

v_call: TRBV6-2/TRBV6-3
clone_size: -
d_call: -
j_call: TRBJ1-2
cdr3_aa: CASSIYRDGLAYGYTF
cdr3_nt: TGTGCCAGCAGTATCTACCGGGACGGGTTGGCCTATGGCTACACCTTC

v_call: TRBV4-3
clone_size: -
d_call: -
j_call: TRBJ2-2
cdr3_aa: CASSQASAGSGELFF
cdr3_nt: TGCGCCAGCAGCCAGGCATCCGCGGGTTCCGGGGAGCTGTTTTTT

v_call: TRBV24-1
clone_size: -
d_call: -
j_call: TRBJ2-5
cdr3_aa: CATSDLQVGRGQETQYF
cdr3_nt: TGTGCCACCAGTGATTTGCAAGTCGGCAGGGGCCAAGAGACCCAGTACTTC

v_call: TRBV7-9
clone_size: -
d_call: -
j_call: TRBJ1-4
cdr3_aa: CASSLARPDEKLFF
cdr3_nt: TGTGCCAGCAGCTTAGCTCGACCAGATGAAAAACTGTTTTTT

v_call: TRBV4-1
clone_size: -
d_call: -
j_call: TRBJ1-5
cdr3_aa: CASSQGGFADQPQHF
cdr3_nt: TGCGCCAGCAGCCAAGGGGGGTTCGCGGATCAGCCCCAGCATTTT

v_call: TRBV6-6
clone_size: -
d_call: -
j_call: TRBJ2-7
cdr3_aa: CASSYSMDEQYF
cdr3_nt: TGTGCCAGCAGTTACTCGATGGACGAGCAGTACTTC

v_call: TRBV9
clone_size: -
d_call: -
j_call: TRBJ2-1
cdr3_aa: CASSVVAGINEQFF
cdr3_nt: TGTGCCAGCAGCGTAGTGGCGGGTATCAATGAGCAGTTCTTC

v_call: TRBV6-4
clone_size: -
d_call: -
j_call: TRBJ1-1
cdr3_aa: CASSDVRKMNTEAFF
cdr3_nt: TGTGCCAGCAGTGATGTTAGGAAAATGAACACTGAAGCTTTCTTT

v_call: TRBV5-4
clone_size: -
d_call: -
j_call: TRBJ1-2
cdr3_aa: CASSTDRYGYTF
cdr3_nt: TGTGCCAGCAGCACGGACCGGTATGGCTACACCTTC